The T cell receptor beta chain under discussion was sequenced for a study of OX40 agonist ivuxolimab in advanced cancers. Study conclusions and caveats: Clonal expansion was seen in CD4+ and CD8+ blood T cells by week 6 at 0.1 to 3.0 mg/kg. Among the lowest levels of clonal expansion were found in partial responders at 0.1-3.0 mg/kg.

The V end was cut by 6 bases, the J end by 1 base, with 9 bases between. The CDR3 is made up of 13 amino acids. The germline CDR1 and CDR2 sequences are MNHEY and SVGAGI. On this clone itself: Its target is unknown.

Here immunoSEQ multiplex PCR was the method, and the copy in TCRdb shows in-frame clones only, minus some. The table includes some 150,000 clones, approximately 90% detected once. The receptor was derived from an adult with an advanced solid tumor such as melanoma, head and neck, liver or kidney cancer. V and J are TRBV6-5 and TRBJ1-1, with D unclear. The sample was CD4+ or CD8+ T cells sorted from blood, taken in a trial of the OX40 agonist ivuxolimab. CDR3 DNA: TGTGCCAGCAGATCACAAGCGAACACTGAAGCTTTCTTT. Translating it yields CASRSQANTEAFF.